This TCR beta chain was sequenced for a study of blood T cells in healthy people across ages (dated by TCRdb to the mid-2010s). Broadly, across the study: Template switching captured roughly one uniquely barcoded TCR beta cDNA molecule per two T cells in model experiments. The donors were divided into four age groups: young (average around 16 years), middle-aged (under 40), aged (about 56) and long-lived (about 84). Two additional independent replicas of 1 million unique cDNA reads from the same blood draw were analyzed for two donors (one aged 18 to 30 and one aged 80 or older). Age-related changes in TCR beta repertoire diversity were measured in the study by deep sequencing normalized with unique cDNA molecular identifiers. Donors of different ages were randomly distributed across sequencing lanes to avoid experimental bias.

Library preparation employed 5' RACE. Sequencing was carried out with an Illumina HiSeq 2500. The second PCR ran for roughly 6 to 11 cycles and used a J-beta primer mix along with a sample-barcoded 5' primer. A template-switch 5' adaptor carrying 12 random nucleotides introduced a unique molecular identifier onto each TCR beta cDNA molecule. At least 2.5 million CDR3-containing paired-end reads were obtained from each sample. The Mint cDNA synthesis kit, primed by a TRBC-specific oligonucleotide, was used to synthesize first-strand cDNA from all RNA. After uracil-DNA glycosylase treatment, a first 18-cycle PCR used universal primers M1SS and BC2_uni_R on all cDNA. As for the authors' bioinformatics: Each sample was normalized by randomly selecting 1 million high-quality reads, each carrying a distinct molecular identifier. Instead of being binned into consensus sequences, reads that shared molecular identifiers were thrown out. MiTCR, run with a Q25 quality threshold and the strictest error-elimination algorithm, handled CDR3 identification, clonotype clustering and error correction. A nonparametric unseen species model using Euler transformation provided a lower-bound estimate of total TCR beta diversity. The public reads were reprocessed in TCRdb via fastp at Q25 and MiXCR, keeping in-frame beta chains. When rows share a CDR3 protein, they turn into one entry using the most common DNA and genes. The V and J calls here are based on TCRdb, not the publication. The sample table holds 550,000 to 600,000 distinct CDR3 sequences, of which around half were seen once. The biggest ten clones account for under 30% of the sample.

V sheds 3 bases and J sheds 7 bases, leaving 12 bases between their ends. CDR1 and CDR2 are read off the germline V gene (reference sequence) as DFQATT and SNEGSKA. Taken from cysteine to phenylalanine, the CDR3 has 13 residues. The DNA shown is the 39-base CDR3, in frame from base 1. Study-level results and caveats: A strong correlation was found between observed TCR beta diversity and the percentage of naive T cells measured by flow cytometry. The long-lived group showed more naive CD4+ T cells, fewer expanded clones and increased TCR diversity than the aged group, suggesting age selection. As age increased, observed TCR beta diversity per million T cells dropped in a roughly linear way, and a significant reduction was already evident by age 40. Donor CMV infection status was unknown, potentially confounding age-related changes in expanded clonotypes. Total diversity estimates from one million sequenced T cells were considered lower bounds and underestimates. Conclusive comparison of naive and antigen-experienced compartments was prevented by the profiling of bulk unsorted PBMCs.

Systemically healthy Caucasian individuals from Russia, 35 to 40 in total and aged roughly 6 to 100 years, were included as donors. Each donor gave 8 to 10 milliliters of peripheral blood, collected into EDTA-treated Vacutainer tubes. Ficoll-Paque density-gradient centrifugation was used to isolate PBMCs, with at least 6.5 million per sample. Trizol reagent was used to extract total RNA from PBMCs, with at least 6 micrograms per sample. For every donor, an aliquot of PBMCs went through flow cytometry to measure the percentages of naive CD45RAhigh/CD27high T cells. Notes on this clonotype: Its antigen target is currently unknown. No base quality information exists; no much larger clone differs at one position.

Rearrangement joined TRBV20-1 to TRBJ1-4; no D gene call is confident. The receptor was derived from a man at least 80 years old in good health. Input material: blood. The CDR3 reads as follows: CSASDSVSEKLFF. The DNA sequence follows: TGCAGTGCTAGCGACTCGGTTTCTGAAAAACTGTTTTTT.